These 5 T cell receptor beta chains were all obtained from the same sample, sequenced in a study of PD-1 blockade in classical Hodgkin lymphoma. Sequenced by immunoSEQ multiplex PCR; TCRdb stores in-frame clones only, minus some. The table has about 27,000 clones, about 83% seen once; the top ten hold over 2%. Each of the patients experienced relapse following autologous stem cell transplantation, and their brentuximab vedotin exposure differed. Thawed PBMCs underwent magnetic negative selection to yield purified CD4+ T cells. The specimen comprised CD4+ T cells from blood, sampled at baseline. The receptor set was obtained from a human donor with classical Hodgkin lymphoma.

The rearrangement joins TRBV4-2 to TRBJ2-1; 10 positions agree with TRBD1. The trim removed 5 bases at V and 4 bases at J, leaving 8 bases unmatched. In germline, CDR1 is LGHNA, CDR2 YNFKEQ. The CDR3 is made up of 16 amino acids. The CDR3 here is CASSRSGTGEYNEQFF. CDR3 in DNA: TGTGCCAGCAGCAGATCCGGGACAGGGGAGTACAATGAGCAGTTCTTC.

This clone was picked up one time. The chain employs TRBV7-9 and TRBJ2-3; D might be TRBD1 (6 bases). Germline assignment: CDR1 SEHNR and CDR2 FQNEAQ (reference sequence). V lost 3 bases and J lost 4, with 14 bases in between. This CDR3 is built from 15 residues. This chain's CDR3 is CASSFGQSGADTQYF. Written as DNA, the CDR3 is TGTGCCAGCAGCTTCGGCCAGTCAGGGGCAGATACGCAGTATTTT.

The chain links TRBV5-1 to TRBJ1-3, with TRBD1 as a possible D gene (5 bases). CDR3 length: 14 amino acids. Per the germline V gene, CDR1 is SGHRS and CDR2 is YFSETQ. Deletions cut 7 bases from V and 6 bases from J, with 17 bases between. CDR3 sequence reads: CASRKGVSENTIYF. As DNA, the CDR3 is TGCGCCAGCCGCAAAGGGGTCAGTGAAAACACCATATATTTT.

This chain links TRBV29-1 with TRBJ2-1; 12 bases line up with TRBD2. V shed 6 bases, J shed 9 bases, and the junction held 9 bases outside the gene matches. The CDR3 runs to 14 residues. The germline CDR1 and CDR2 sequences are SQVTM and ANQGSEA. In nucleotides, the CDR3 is TGCAGCGTCGCCCTAGCGGGGGGGCCAGGTGAGCAGTTCTTC. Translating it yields CSVALAGGPGEQFF.

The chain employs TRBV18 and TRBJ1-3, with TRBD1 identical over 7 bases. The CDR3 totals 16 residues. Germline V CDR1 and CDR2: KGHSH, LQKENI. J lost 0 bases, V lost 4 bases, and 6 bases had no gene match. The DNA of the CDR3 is TGTGCCAGCTCACTCGGGACAGCTGTCTCTGGAAACACCATATATTTT. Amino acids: CASSLGTAVSGNTIYF. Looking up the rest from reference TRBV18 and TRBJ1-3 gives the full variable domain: NAGVMQNPRHLVRRRGQEARLRCSPMKGHSHVYWYRQLPEEGLKFMVYLQKENIIDESGMPKERFSAEFPKEGPSILRIQQVVRGDSAAYFCASSLGTAVSGNTIYFGEGSWLTVV.